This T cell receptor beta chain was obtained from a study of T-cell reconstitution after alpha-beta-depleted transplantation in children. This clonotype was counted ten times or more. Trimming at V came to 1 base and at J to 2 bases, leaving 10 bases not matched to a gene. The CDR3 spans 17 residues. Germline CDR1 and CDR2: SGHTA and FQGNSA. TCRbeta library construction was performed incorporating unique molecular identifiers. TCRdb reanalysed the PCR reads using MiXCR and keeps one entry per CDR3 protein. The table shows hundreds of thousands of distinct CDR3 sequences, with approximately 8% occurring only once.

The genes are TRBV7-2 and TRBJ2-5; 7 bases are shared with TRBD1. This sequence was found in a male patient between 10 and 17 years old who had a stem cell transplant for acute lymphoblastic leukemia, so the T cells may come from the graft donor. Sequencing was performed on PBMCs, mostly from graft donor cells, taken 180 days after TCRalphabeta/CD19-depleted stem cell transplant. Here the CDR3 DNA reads TGTGCCAGCAGCTTAGGCAGGGGGTCTCTCCTACAAGAGACCCAGTACTTC. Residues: CASSLGRGSLLQETQYF.